The sample holds a few counts of the clone carrying this T cell receptor (beta chain). Its antigen is unknown. Investigators spread the genomic DNA of each subset evenly over several immunoSEQ plates. Sequencing was performed with immunoSEQ multiplex PCR; in TCRdb, only in-frame clones are kept and a portion is missing. The data contain 850,000 to 1,200,000 clones, about 70% of them singletons. This sample is drawn from a study of shared clonotypes between healthy human individuals. Overall study: Used for every donor were three CD4 naive, three CD4 memory, two CD8 naive and one CD8 memory plate. Whole-study results and caveats: Sharing of clonotypes among donors was expected to vary with sequencing depth. Non-shared clonotypes had lower generation probabilities than clonotypes shared by all four sorted-subset donors.

CDR1 SGHAT and CDR2 FQNNGV come from the germline V gene. The V gene lost 6 bases and the J gene lost 1 base, with 12 bases spanning the gap. The CDR3 runs to 14 residues. This TCR came from a man between 18 and 29 years old in good health. Specimen: memory CD4+ T cells sorted from blood. Stated subset: CD45RA-negative fraction. The rearrangement links TRBV11-2 to TRBJ1-1; tentative D call: TRBD1 (5 bases). Here the CDR3 DNA reads TGTGCCAGCAGAATCGACAGCCCGAACACTGAAGCTTTCTTT. This encodes CASRIDSPNTEAFF. The variable domain in full, with the rest retrieved from reference TRBV11-2 and TRBJ1-1, is EAGVAQSPRYKIIEKRQSVAFWCNPISGHATLYWYQQILGQGPKLLIQFQNNGVVDDSQLPKDRFSAERLKGVDSTLKIQPAKLEDSAVYLCASRIDSPNTEAFFGQGTRLTVV.